This TCR beta chain was observed in a study of T cell changes during pregnancy in multiple sclerosis. The table came from immunoSEQ multiplex PCR; TCRdb's copy has only in-frame clones and leaves some out. The sample records around 50,000 clones, roughly 89% being singletons. The source material was peripheral blood from another person, used as feeder cells. This clonotype originated in a human donor whose cells served as feeder cells for cultures in a pregnancy study.

The CDR3 DNA is TGCAGCGTTTTCCGGAACACCGGGGAGCTGTTTTTT. It specifies CSVFRNTGELFF. The V call is TRBV29-1, the J call TRBJ2-2; D remains unclear. Trimming cost V 5 bases and J 1 base, with 5 bases left between them. In germline, CDR1 is SQVTM, CDR2 ANQGSEA. The CDR3 runs 12 residues.